The rows below give T cell receptor beta chains drawn from one sample of a study of blood T cell repertoires in COVID-19. Profiled with immunoSEQ multiplex PCR; TCRdb holds only in-frame clones, not every one. Of 150,000 to 200,000 clones in the sample, 70% to 90% were seen once. The sequenced material came from peripheral blood. The receptors were sampled from a man younger than 30 with acute or convalescent COVID-19. CDR3s include the opening cysteine and the closing phenylalanine or tryptophan. Clone size is shown for a subset of rows, as once, few, many or a class of expanded clone.

cdr3_aa: CASSLSPSGTGELFF
j_call: TRBJ2-2
clone_size: NA
v_call: TRBV7-3

cdr3_aa: CASSPVTGELFF
j_call: TRBJ2-2
clone_size: NA
v_call: TRBV2

cdr3_aa: CASSPLSGGHYEQYF
j_call: TRBJ2-7
clone_size: NA
v_call: TRBV9

cdr3_aa: CASKKGGVSYNEQFF
j_call: TRBJ2-1
clone_size: NA
v_call: TRBV6-5

cdr3_aa: CASSQGGNQPQHF
j_call: TRBJ1-5
clone_size: NA
v_call: TRBV2

cdr3_aa: CASSLGRLASYEQYF
j_call: TRBJ2-7
clone_size: NA
v_call: TRBV4-1

cdr3_aa: CASSQAPTTEAFF
j_call: TRBJ1-1
clone_size: few
v_call: TRBV14

cdr3_aa: CASSAGRQANKNIQYF
j_call: TRBJ2-4
clone_size: once
v_call: TRBV5-1

cdr3_aa: CASSNPGGGRFSGNEQFF
j_call: TRBJ2-1
clone_size: NA
v_call: TRBV7-9

cdr3_aa: CASSKDRGSLVTGELFF
j_call: TRBJ2-2
clone_size: NA
v_call: TRBV6-4

cdr3_aa: CASSTHRGRGTEAFF
j_call: TRBJ1-1
clone_size: NA
v_call: TRBV6-5

cdr3_aa: CASSAQGALSTEAFF
j_call: TRBJ1-1
clone_size: once
v_call: TRBV9